These 19 T cell receptor beta chains originate from one sample sequenced in a study of shared clonotypes between healthy human individuals. Data came from immunoSEQ multiplex PCR; TCRdb stores just in-frame clones and leaves some out. The sample has 550,000 to 750,000 clones; just under 97% are singletons. CD8 cells regarded as naive lacked CD45RO, were positively chosen for CCR7, and omitted terminally differentiated effector memory CD45RA+ cells. Sequences were obtained from naive CD8+ T cells sorted from blood. The receptors originated from a woman aged 25 to 39 in good health.

This clone has just one count. V and J are TRBV19 and TRBJ1-5; D possibly corresponds to TRBD1 (5 bases). Trimming cost V 3 bases and J 2 bases, with 11 bases left between them. This CDR3 has 15 residues. CDR1 and CDR2 from the germline V gene are LNHDA and SQIVND (reference sequence). CDR3 coding DNA: TGTGCCAGTAGTATGTTTCAGGGTGGCAATCAGCCCCAGCATTTT. Protein product: CASSMFQGGNQPQHF. The variable domain in full, completed from reference TRBV19 and TRBJ1-5, reads DGGITQSPKYLFRKEGQNVTLSCEQNLNHDAMYWYRQDPGQGLRLIYYSQIVNDFQKGDIAEGYSVSREKKESFPLTVTSAQKNPTAFYLCASSMFQGGNQPQHFGDGTRLSIL.

The V call is TRBV27, the J call TRBJ1-2; D is possibly TRBD1 (5 bases). Trimming shortened V by 5 bases and J by 4 bases, and 17 bases separated the two germline ends. From germline, CDR1 is MNHEY and CDR2 SMNVEV (reference sequence). The CDR3 totals 15 residues. CDR3 sequence reads: CASSPGAGAFYGYTF. CDR3 in DNA: TGTGCCAGCAGTCCCGGGGCTGGGGCATTCTATGGCTACACCTTC.

V is TRBV13 and J is TRBJ2-1; 8 bases are a match to TRBD2. This CDR3 is 18 amino acids long. The V gene end was trimmed by 5 bases and the J gene end by 1 base; junction bases not matched to a gene: 13. Germline V gene data show CDR1 as PRHDT and CDR2 as FYEKMQ (reference sequence). The CDR3 sequence is CASSPSGLGGRSYNEQFF. In nucleotides, the CDR3 is TGTGCCAGCAGCCCTAGCGGGTTAGGAGGGCGGTCCTACAATGAGCAGTTCTTC.

The chain links TRBV9 to TRBJ1-5, with D possibly matching TRBD1 (6 bases). Germline V lookup: CDR1 SGDLS, CDR2 YYNGEE. The V gene lost 0 bases and the J gene lost 2 bases, with 9 bases spanning the gap. CDR3 length: 15 amino acids. The CDR3, as DNA: TGTGCCAGCAGCGTAGGAGGGGGTCGCAATCAGCCCCAGCATTTT. It is translated as CASSVGGGRNQPQHF.

The rearrangement links TRBV13 to TRBJ2-7; 14 nucleotides agree with TRBD2. The CDR3 sequence is 16 residues long. The junction had 6 bases not matched to a gene; V was cut back by 2 bases and J by 6 bases. In germline, CDR1 is PRHDT, CDR2 FYEKMQ (reference sequence). CDR3 region: CASSLRTSGRRGEQYF. CDR3 bases: TGTGCCAGCAGCTTAAGGACTAGCGGGAGGAGGGGCGAGCAGTACTTC.

The chain links TRBV6-5 to TRBJ1-2; D might be TRBD1 (6 bases). The CDR3 is made up of 12 amino acids. In germline, CDR1 is MNHEY, CDR2 SVGAGI. Trimming left V 8 bases short and J 8 bases short, with 15 bases between. The CDR3 sequence: CASGTYRDGYTF. CDR3 nucleotide sequence: TGTGCCAGCGGAACCTACAGGGACGGCTACACCTTC.

In regard to this clone: The same CDR3 can be traced to other DNA sequences in this sample. The V gene is TRBV19, the J gene TRBJ2-7; D is uncertain. The CDR3 sequence is 11 residues long. The germline CDR1 and CDR2 sequences are LNHDA and SQIVND (reference sequence). Deletions cut 3 bases from V and 3 bases from J, with 3 bases between. CDR3: CASSIGYEQYF. The CDR3 bases are TGTGCCAGTAGTATTGGCTACGAGCAGTACTTC. Combining the CDR3 with reference TRBV19 and TRBJ2-7 gives the whole variable domain DGGITQSPKYLFRKEGQNVTLSCEQNLNHDAMYWYRQDPGQGLRLIYYSQIVNDFQKGDIAEGYSVSREKKESFPLTVTSAQKNPTAFYLCASSIGYEQYFGPGTRLTVT.

CDR3 sequence (DNA): TGTGCCAGCAGTTACGTAGGACTGATCTATGGCTACACCTTC. This gives the protein CASSYVGLIYGYTF. V gene TRBV6-5 combines with J gene TRBJ1-2, with D hard to call. CDR3 length: 14 residues. The V end was cut by 2 bases, the J end by 4 bases, with 11 bases between. Germline loops: CDR1 MNHEY, CDR2 SVGAGI.

The V gene is TRBV29-1, the J gene TRBJ2-3; D gene uncertain. Per the germline V gene, CDR1 is SQVTM and CDR2 is ANQGSEA. With 3 bases removed from V and 6 bases from J, the gap between germline ends came to 10 bases. CDR3 size: 12 residues. Here the CDR3 reads CSVEWVGDTQYF. In DNA form, the CDR3 reads TGCAGCGTTGAGTGGGTTGGGGATACGCAGTATTTT.

The chain recombines TRBV7-8 with TRBJ2-7; the match to TRBD2 covers 10 bases. Trimming cost V 2 bases and J 2 bases; bases outside gene matches: 12. This CDR3 comprises 18 residues. Germline V gene lookup returns CDR1 SGHVS and CDR2 FQNEAQ. CDR3 sequence: CASSLSPSGSGQAYEQYF. The CDR3, as DNA: TGTGCCAGCAGCTTATCCCCTAGCGGGAGCGGCCAGGCCTACGAGCAGTACTTC. The whole variable domain, filled in from reference TRBV7-8 and TRBJ2-7, reads GAGVSQSPRYKVAKRGQDVALRCDPISGHVSLFWYQQALGQGPEFLTYFQNEAQLDKSGLPSDRFFAERPEGSVSTLKIQRTQQEDSAVYLCASSLSPSGSGQAYEQYFGPGTRLTVT.

This chain uses TRBV19 with TRBJ1-1; D is undetermined. CDR1 is LNHDA, CDR2 SQIVND, per germline (reference sequence). The germline V and J ends were trimmed by 4 bases and 6 bases, with 12 bases remaining between them. This CDR3 has 13 amino acids. The CDR3 loop is CASSRRTTAEAFF. The CDR3 DNA is TGTGCCAGTAGTAGGAGAACTACAGCTGAAGCTTTCTTT. Complete variable domain (other parts from reference TRBV19 and TRBJ1-1): DGGITQSPKYLFRKEGQNVTLSCEQNLNHDAMYWYRQDPGQGLRLIYYSQIVNDFQKGDIAEGYSVSREKKESFPLTVTSAQKNPTAFYLCASSRRTTAEAFFGQGTRLTVV.

The chain recombines TRBV5-1 with TRBJ2-3, with TRBD2 matching 11 bases. CDR1 and CDR2 from the germline V gene are SGHRS and YFSETQ. This CDR3 has 16 residues. V lost 4 bases, J lost 2 bases, and 6 bases stayed unmatched. The CDR3 sequence is CASSHSGRVPTDTQYF. The CDR3 DNA is TGCGCCAGCAGCCATAGCGGGAGGGTCCCCACAGATACGCAGTATTTT.

The chain has TRBV4-1 and TRBJ2-5, with unresolved D. The J call may be wrong; the DNA end is better matched by TRBJ2-7. This CDR3 comprises 14 residues. Germline assignment: CDR1 MGHRA and CDR2 YSYEKL. CDR3 nucleotide sequence: TGCGCCAGCAGCCAAGGAGCGAGCTCCTACGAGCAGTACTTC. As protein: CASSQGASSYEQYF.

The V and J genes are TRBV27 and TRBJ1-2, with 9 bases lining up with TRBD1. With V trimmed by 6 bases and J by 4 bases, 3 bases remained unmatched. The CDR3 consists of 13 residues. Per germline, CDR1 MNHEY and CDR2 SMNVEV (reference sequence). This chain's CDR3 is CASSGQGFYGYTF. CDR3 bases: TGTGCCAGCAGCGGACAGGGGTTCTATGGCTACACCTTC.

This sequence joins TRBV27 and TRBJ1-1; D is unclear. V dropped 5 bases and J dropped 3 bases, with 16 bases sitting between them. Germline values: CDR1 MNHEY, CDR2 SMNVEV (reference sequence). This CDR3 has 15 residues. The CDR3: CASSLRGGRDTEAFF. CDR3 DNA: TGTGCCAGCAGTCTTCGGGGAGGGCGGGACACTGAAGCTTTCTTT.

The chain employs TRBV7-8 and TRBJ2-7; D may be TRBD1 (5 bases). The CDR3 loop spans 15 amino acids. Germline V gives CDR1 SGHVS, CDR2 FQNEAQ. V was cut by 6 bases and J by 6 bases, with 21 bases left in between. DNA for the CDR3: TGTGCCAGCAGTATAGGGGTAGTGGACGATCCCGAGCAGTACTTC. It yields the protein CASSIGVVDDPEQYF.

The chain carries TRBV7-9 and TRBJ2-7; 7 nucleotides agree with TRBD2. The V and J ends lost 5 bases and 1 base, in that order; junction bases with no gene match: 8. The CDR3 length is 15 residues. Germline CDR1 SEHNR, CDR2 FQNEAQ (reference sequence). DNA for the CDR3: TGTGCCAGCAGCGAAGGAGGGAGGGTGTCCTACGAGCAGTACTTC. The encoded protein is CASSEGGRVSYEQYF.

A note on this clone: The sample carries other DNA sequences with the same CDR3. The V call is TRBV28, the J call TRBJ1-5; D is ambiguous. In germline, CDR1 is MDHEN, CDR2 SYDVKM. The CDR3 totals 13 residues. V lost 2 bases and J 4 bases, leaving 6 bases between the germline ends. The CDR3 sequence: CASSLAGNQPQHF. The CDR3 DNA follows: TGTGCCAGCAGTTTAGCCGGGAATCAGCCCCAGCATTTT.

V and J are TRBV9 and TRBJ1-1; TRBD1 aligns across 7 bases. Germline-derived CDR1 and CDR2 are SGDLS and YYNGEE. The CDR3 runs 16 residues. Trimming removed 0 bases from V and 3 bases from J; junction bases left unmatched: 8. Here the CDR3 reads CASSVVSQGLDTEAFF. For the CDR3, the DNA is TGTGCCAGCAGCGTAGTATCACAGGGGTTAGACACTGAAGCTTTCTTT.